This entry lists 3 T cell receptor beta chains sequenced from one sample in a study of blood T cell repertoires in COVID-19. Assay used: immunoSEQ multiplex PCR; TCRdb lists only in-frame clones, some missing. This sample has 85,000 or so clones, with about 95% found just once. The material sequenced was peripheral blood. Receptor source: a human donor with active COVID-19. The donor label of this sample is uncertain.

This chain joins TRBV7-9 and TRBJ1-6; the match to TRBD1 covers 8 bases. This CDR3 spans 14 amino acids. Looked up from germline, CDR1 is SEHNR and CDR2 is FQNEAQ (reference sequence). After removal of 3 bases from V and 10 bases from J, the junction contained 5 bases not matched to a gene. The chain's CDR3 is CASSFGQGKSPLHF. CDR3 sequence (DNA): TGTGCCAGCAGCTTTGGACAGGGAAAGTCACCCCTCCACTTT.

The chain uses TRBV6-2 or TRBV6-3 and TRBJ2-4; the D gene is possibly TRBD1 (6 bases). Germline loops: CDR1 MNHEY, CDR2 SVGEGT. The CDR3 runs 16 residues. Between the trimmed V and J ends, which lost 2 bases and 1 base, there was a span of 12 bases. CDR3 protein: CASSYPLDRAKNIQYF. The CDR3 coding sequence is TGTGCCAGCAGTTACCCCCTTGACAGGGCCAAAAACATTCAGTACTTC.

The gene calls are TRBV29-1 and TRBJ2-1; D is unresolved. The CDR3 totals 16 residues. Germline V CDR1 and CDR2: SQVTM, ANQGSEA. Trimming took 0 bases from V and 4 from J, leaving 16 bases between them. The CDR3 here is CSVEDPGSRGYNEQFF. The CDR3 DNA sequence: TGCAGCGTTGAAGATCCCGGGTCCCGAGGTTACAATGAGCAGTTCTTC.